The TCR beta chain described here comes from a study of shared clonotypes between healthy human individuals. Sequencing was performed with immunoSEQ multiplex PCR; in TCRdb, only in-frame clones are kept and a portion is missing. This table holds around 1 million clones, more than 75% found once. In germline, CDR1 is GTSNPN, CDR2 SVGIG (reference sequence). The V and J ends lost 2 bases and 9 bases respectively, with 14 bases between them. This CDR3 spans 13 amino acids. Input material: memory CD4+ T cells sorted from blood. Subset given: CD45RA-negative fraction. This TCR derives from a man aged 18 to 30 in good health. This chain connects TRBV30 to TRBJ2-1; D may be TRBD1 (5 bases). For the CDR3, the DNA is TGTGCCTGGAGTTATAGCACCCAGGGTGAGCAGTTCTTC. It specifies CAWSYSTQGEQFF.